These T cell receptor beta chains were read from a single sample in a study of shared clonotypes between healthy human individuals. The repertoire was sequenced with immunoSEQ multiplex PCR; TCRdb's copy has only in-frame clones and lacks some. Among roughly 2 million clones listed, 85% to 95% were seen once. What was sequenced was naive CD4+ T cells sorted from blood. The receptors were sampled from a man aged 18 to 35 in good health. Each CDR3 is given with its conserved first and last residue. The order of the fields is D gene, V gene, clone size, J gene, CDR3 length, CDR3 DNA, CDR3 protein. A D gene is named only where the DNA matches it firmly. Clone size is not always given. Where it is, it says once, few, many or a class for expanded clones.

d_call: NA
v_call: TRBV4-2
clone_size: NA
j_call: TRBJ1-4
cdr3_length: 17
cdr3_nt: TGTGCCAGCAGCCCCGGATTTGGGACTGTTACCGGTGAAAAACTGTTTTTT
cdr3_aa: CASSPGFGTVTGEKLFF

d_call: NA
v_call: TRBV5-4
clone_size: few
j_call: TRBJ1-2
cdr3_length: 14
cdr3_nt: TGTGCCAGCAGCGGTTTGGATGCCGCCTATGGCTACACCTTC
cdr3_aa: CASSGLDAAYGYTF

d_call: NA
v_call: TRBV9
clone_size: NA
j_call: TRBJ1-6
cdr3_length: 14
cdr3_nt: TGTGCCAGCAGGGGGGGGTTGGATAATTCACCCCTCCACTTT
cdr3_aa: CASRGGLDNSPLHF

d_call: TRBD1
v_call: TRBV10-3
clone_size: NA
j_call: TRBJ1-1
cdr3_length: 15
cdr3_nt: TGTGCCATCGGCGCCTCGGACAGGACGAACACTGAAGCTTTCTTT
cdr3_aa: CAIGASDRTNTEAFF

d_call: TRBD1
v_call: TRBV7-9
clone_size: NA
j_call: TRBJ2-7
cdr3_length: 14
cdr3_nt: TGTGCCAGCAGCCCAAGACAGGGTGGCGACGAGCAGTACTTC
cdr3_aa: CASSPRQGGDEQYF

d_call: TRBD1
v_call: TRBV28
clone_size: NA
j_call: TRBJ2-7
cdr3_length: 15
cdr3_nt: TGTGCCAGCAGTCCCTCGGGACAGGGTTCCTACGAGCAGTACTTC
cdr3_aa: CASSPSGQGSYEQYF

d_call: NA
v_call: TRBV10-3
clone_size: NA
j_call: TRBJ1-6
cdr3_length: 12
cdr3_nt: TGTGCCATCAGTGCAGGGAATTCACCCCTCCACTTT
cdr3_aa: CAISAGNSPLHF

d_call: NA
v_call: TRBV6-5
clone_size: once
j_call: TRBJ1-3
cdr3_length: 14
cdr3_nt: TGTGCCAGCAGCCTGGACAACTCTGGAAACACCATATATTTT
cdr3_aa: CASSLDNSGNTIYF

d_call: NA
v_call: TRBV5-1
clone_size: NA
j_call: TRBJ1-1
cdr3_length: 14
cdr3_nt: TGCGCCAGCAGCCGGGAGGGTGGTGAATCCGAAGCTTTCTTT
cdr3_aa: CASSREGGESEAFF

d_call: NA
v_call: TRBV20-1
clone_size: NA
j_call: TRBJ1-1
cdr3_length: 11
cdr3_nt: TGCAGTGCTCCAAGGAGCACTGAAGCTTTCTTT
cdr3_aa: CSAPRSTEAFF

d_call: NA
v_call: TRBV28
clone_size: NA
j_call: TRBJ2-5
cdr3_length: 17
cdr3_nt: TGTGCCAGCAGCCCCGTAAGGCTCGTCGACGGAGCGGAGACCCAGTACTTC
cdr3_aa: CASSPVRLVDGAETQYF

d_call: TRBD1
v_call: TRBV7-9
clone_size: NA
j_call: TRBJ1-4
cdr3_length: 16
cdr3_nt: TGTGCCAGCAGCGCCCGGACAGGGGCAACTAATGAAAAACTGTTTTTT
cdr3_aa: CASSARTGATNEKLFF

d_call: NA
v_call: TRBV5-1
clone_size: once
j_call: TRBJ2-1
cdr3_length: 14
cdr3_nt: TGCGCCAGCAGCTTAGGAACCTCCTACAATGAGCAGTTCTTC
cdr3_aa: CASSLGTSYNEQFF

d_call: NA
v_call: TRBV28
clone_size: once
j_call: TRBJ1-2
cdr3_length: 15
cdr3_nt: TGTGCCAGCAGTGGAAGGGGTCGAGCCTCTTATGGCTACACCTTC
cdr3_aa: CASSGRGRASYGYTF

d_call: TRBD2
v_call: TRBV7-8
clone_size: NA
j_call: TRBJ2-3
cdr3_length: 15
cdr3_nt: TGTGCCACCTCGGGACTAGCGGGGTGGACAGATACGCAGTATTTT
cdr3_aa: CATSGLAGWTDTQYF

d_call: NA
v_call: TRBV7-2
clone_size: NA
j_call: TRBJ2-5
cdr3_length: 11
cdr3_nt: TGTGCCAGCAGCTCGCCAGGGGCCCAGTACTTC
cdr3_aa: CASSSPGAQYF

d_call: TRBD1
v_call: TRBV11-2
clone_size: NA
j_call: TRBJ2-7
cdr3_length: 15
cdr3_nt: TGTGCCAGCAGTCCAAAACAGGGGGCGGCCTACGAGCAGTACTTC
cdr3_aa: CASSPKQGAAYEQYF

d_call: NA
v_call: TRBV18
clone_size: few
j_call: TRBJ1-2
cdr3_length: 12
cdr3_nt: TGTGCCAGCTCAACAGGGTACTATGGCTACACCTTC
cdr3_aa: CASSTGYYGYTF

d_call: NA
v_call: TRBV11-2
clone_size: NA
j_call: TRBJ1-3
cdr3_length: 15
cdr3_nt: TGTGCCAGCAGCTTAATGTCACAGTCTGGAAACACCATATATTTT
cdr3_aa: CASSLMSQSGNTIYF

d_call: NA
v_call: TRBV2
clone_size: few
j_call: TRBJ1-6
cdr3_length: 14
cdr3_nt: TGTGCCAGCAGTGTCTGGACACGTTATTCACCCCTCCACTTT
cdr3_aa: CASSVWTRYSPLHF

d_call: NA
v_call: TRBV13
clone_size: NA
j_call: TRBJ1-1
cdr3_length: 14
cdr3_nt: TGTGCCAGCAGCCCAGGGACCTATGGGGGGGCCGCTTTCTTT
cdr3_aa: CASSPGTYGGAAFF

d_call: TRBD2
v_call: TRBV6-5
clone_size: NA
j_call: TRBJ2-1
cdr3_length: 15
cdr3_nt: TGTGCCAGCAGATCTAGCGGGGGGCCTCCCAATGAGCAGTTCTTC
cdr3_aa: CASRSSGGPPNEQFF

d_call: NA
v_call: TRBV15
clone_size: NA
j_call: TRBJ2-7
cdr3_length: 14
cdr3_nt: TGTGCCACCAGCGCGTGGGACAACTCCTACGAGCAGTACTTC
cdr3_aa: CATSAWDNSYEQYF

d_call: TRBD1
v_call: TRBV2
clone_size: NA
j_call: TRBJ2-2
cdr3_length: 16
cdr3_nt: TGTGCCAGCAGTGACATGGGACAGGGTGCTCTCCGGGAGCTGTTTTTT
cdr3_aa: CASSDMGQGALRELFF

d_call: NA
v_call: TRBV28
clone_size: NA
j_call: TRBJ1-1
cdr3_length: 15
cdr3_nt: TGTGCCAGCAGTTTGGGAGACAGGCTGTACACTGAAGCTTTCTTT
cdr3_aa: CASSLGDRLYTEAFF

d_call: NA
v_call: TRBV10-3
clone_size: once
j_call: TRBJ2-7
cdr3_length: 12
cdr3_nt: TGTGCCATCATGCGAATAGGGGGCGAGCAGTACTTC
cdr3_aa: CAIMRIGGEQYF

d_call: TRBD1
v_call: TRBV6-6
clone_size: NA
j_call: TRBJ1-1
cdr3_length: 15
cdr3_nt: TGTGCCAGCAGTGCCGAAGCAGGGGGCTTCACTGAAGCTTTCTTT
cdr3_aa: CASSAEAGGFTEAFF

d_call: TRBD2
v_call: TRBV6-5
clone_size: once
j_call: TRBJ2-3
cdr3_length: 15
cdr3_nt: TGTGCCAGCAGGCGAGGGACTACCCGGGCAGATACGCAGTATTTT
cdr3_aa: CASRRGTTRADTQYF

d_call: NA
v_call: TRBV6-5
clone_size: NA
j_call: TRBJ1-5
cdr3_length: 15
cdr3_nt: TGTGCCAGCAGTTCCGGGACGGGTTTCAATCAGCCCCAGCATTTT
cdr3_aa: CASSSGTGFNQPQHF

d_call: TRBD1
v_call: TRBV5-6
clone_size: NA
j_call: TRBJ1-5
cdr3_length: 14
cdr3_nt: TGTGCCAGCAGCTTGGGACAGGGCGGTCAGCCCCAGCATTTT
cdr3_aa: CASSLGQGGQPQHF

d_call: TRBD1
v_call: TRBV5-1
clone_size: NA
j_call: TRBJ2-3
cdr3_length: 14
cdr3_nt: TGCGCCACTACACTCGACAGGGGCACAGATACGCAGTATTTT
cdr3_aa: CATTLDRGTDTQYF

d_call: NA
v_call: TRBV9
clone_size: NA
j_call: TRBJ2-5
cdr3_length: 15
cdr3_nt: TGTGCCAGCAGCGCTACTACACGGCCCGAAGAGACCCAGTACTTC
cdr3_aa: CASSATTRPEETQYF

d_call: TRBD2
v_call: TRBV9
clone_size: NA
j_call: TRBJ2-3
cdr3_length: 14
cdr3_nt: TGTGCCAGCAGCGCTAGCGGGAGCACAGATACGCAGTATTTT
cdr3_aa: CASSASGSTDTQYF

d_call: NA
v_call: TRBV27
clone_size: NA
j_call: TRBJ1-1
cdr3_length: 12
cdr3_nt: TGTGCCAGCAGTTTGGCAGCGGGGAGGGCTTTCTTT
cdr3_aa: CASSLAAGRAFF

d_call: TRBD1
v_call: TRBV2
clone_size: NA
j_call: TRBJ1-5
cdr3_length: 15
cdr3_nt: TGTGCCAGCAGCGTGGACAGGGTGGGCAATCAGCCCCAGCATTTT
cdr3_aa: CASSVDRVGNQPQHF

d_call: TRBD2
v_call: TRBV5-4
clone_size: NA
j_call: TRBJ2-5
cdr3_length: 14
cdr3_nt: TGTGCCAGCAGCCCAGGACTAGCGATAGAGACCCAGTACTTC
cdr3_aa: CASSPGLAIETQYF

d_call: NA
v_call: TRBV13
clone_size: once
j_call: TRBJ1-3
cdr3_length: 15
cdr3_nt: TGTGCCAGCAGCTCAGCCGGACAAATTGGAAACACCATATATTTT
cdr3_aa: CASSSAGQIGNTIYF

d_call: NA
v_call: TRBV19
clone_size: NA
j_call: TRBJ2-3
cdr3_length: 12
cdr3_nt: TGTGCCAGTAGTGATCACAGCCGCCCGCAGTATTTT
cdr3_aa: CASSDHSRPQYF

d_call: TRBD2
v_call: TRBV7-9
clone_size: NA
j_call: TRBJ2-3
cdr3_length: 16
cdr3_nt: TGTGCCAGCAGCCCTAACCGACTAGCGGGCACAGATACGCAGTATTTT
cdr3_aa: CASSPNRLAGTDTQYF